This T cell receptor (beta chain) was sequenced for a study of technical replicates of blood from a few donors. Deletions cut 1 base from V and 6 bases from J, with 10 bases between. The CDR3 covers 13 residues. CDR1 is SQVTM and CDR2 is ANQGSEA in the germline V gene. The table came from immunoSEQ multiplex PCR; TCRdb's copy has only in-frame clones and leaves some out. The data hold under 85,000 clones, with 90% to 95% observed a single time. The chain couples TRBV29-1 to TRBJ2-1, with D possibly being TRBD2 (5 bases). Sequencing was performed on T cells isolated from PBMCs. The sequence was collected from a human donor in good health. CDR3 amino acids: CSVEGGLSNEQFF. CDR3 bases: TGCAGCGTTGAAGGTGGACTCTCCAATGAGCAGTTCTTC.